Sequencing of this T cell receptor beta chain was carried out in a study of blood T cell repertoires in COVID-19. Source study methods: Reference gene primer amplification yielded estimated nucleated cell counts. The assay was immunoSEQ multiplex PCR, and TCRdb's table has in-frame clones only and misses some. Clone size and the V and J calls come from that table; the DNA yielded D and trimming. The data contain a few hundred thousand clones, roughly 90% of them singletons. Germline CDR1 reads MDHEN; CDR2 reads SYDVKM. Losses at the gene ends were 8 bases for V and 4 bases for J; bases not matched to a gene: 7. CDR3 length: 13 amino acids. Residents of approximately 25 US areas, aged about 18 to 95 years, made up the participants. Two consecutive negative NP/OP PCR tests, clearance, or resolved symptoms defined Cohort 3 recovery.

Sequencing was performed on PBMCs or T cells enriched from blood (not recorded which). The TCR comes from a woman in her thirties or forties who had recovered from COVID-19. J is TRBJ2-5 and V is TRBV28; 7 bases are a match to TRBD1. The CDR3 nucleotides are TGTGCCAGCGAGTACAGGGGTAGAGAGACCCAGTACTTC. Translating it yields CASEYRGRETQYF.